The rows below give T cell receptor beta chains drawn from one sample of a study of T cell responses to AZD1222 COVID-19 vaccine. The method was immunoSEQ multiplex PCR; TCRdb's version includes in-frame clones alone and lacks a portion of them. The data contain 90,000 to 150,000 clones, around 90% of them seen just once; the ten biggest clones take up about 2.5%. The specimen was peripheral blood, collected 28 days after the second AZD1222 dose. These receptors all come from an adult who received the AZD1222 COVID-19 vaccine. Both conserved end residues are part of each CDR3. The D gene is left open where the match is weak. The size of a clone is reported for some rows only, either as once, few or many, or as a class for expanded clones.

15	TRBJ1-1	TRBV4-3	-	-	TGCGCCAGCAGCCGCGATTCGGGGGGGGGCACTGAAGCTTTCTTT	CASSRDSGGGTEAFF
16	TRBJ1-5	TRBV7-8	TRBD1	few	TGTGCCAGCAGCTTAGCGGGTAGGGGGCTTCATCAGCCCCAGCATTTT	CASSLAGRGLHQPQHF
14	TRBJ1-4	TRBV18	-	-	TGTGCCAGCTCACTCCGGTCCAACGGTGAAAAACTGTTTTTT	CASSLRSNGEKLFF
13	TRBJ1-2	TRBV12-3/TRBV12-4	TRBD1	-	TGTGCCAGCAGTCCCATGACAGGGGTTGGCTACACCTTC	CASSPMTGVGYTF
11	TRBJ2-7	TRBV30	-	-	TGTGCCTGGAGTAAATTGTACGAGCAGTACTTC	CAWSKLYEQYF
12	TRBJ1-3	TRBV19	-	-	TGTGCCAGTAGTGGACCTGGAAACACCATATATTTT	CASSGPGNTIYF
13	TRBJ1-1	TRBV14	-	few	TGTGCCAGCAGCCGACAAGTAAACACTGAAGCTTTCTTT	CASSRQVNTEAFF
14	TRBJ2-5	TRBV11-3	-	-	TGTGCCAGCAGCGGAGGGGGGGCGAAAGAGACCCAGTACTTC	CASSGGGAKETQYF
15	TRBJ1-1	TRBV19	-	-	TGTGCCAGTAGTATAGATCGTGGGCCAGACACTGAAGCTTTCTTT	CASSIDRGPDTEAFF
14	TRBJ2-2	TRBV7-3	-	once	TGTGCCAGCACCCCTAGTAACGTTCTCGGGGAGCTGTTTTTT	CASTPSNVLGELFF
15	TRBJ1-4	TRBV6-5	-	-	TGTGCCAGCAGTAACCCCGGGACACCGGATGAAAAACTGTTTTTT	CASSNPGTPDEKLFF
16	TRBJ2-2	TRBV7-2	-	-	TGTGCCAGCAGCTTTAAACCGGGACTTATAGGCGGGGAGCTGTTTTTT	CASSFKPGLIGGELFF
14	TRBJ1-1	TRBV19	-	-	TGTGCCAGTAGTATCTCTAGGGTGGGCACTGAAGCTTTCTTT	CASSISRVGTEAFF
17	TRBJ1-5	TRBV30	TRBD1	-	TGTGCCTGGAGTGTGGGTACCGGGGGACAGAGAAATCAGCCCCAGCATTTT	CAWSVGTGGQRNQPQHF
17	TRBJ1-1	TRBV6-2/TRBV6-3	TRBD1	-	TGTGCCAGCAGTTTTTCTGCTTTGACAGGGCTGAACACTGAAGCTTTCTTT	CASSFSALTGLNTEAFF
16	TRBJ1-1	TRBV21-1	-	-	-	CASSKDPFGTGAGAFF
11	TRBJ1-5	TRBV20-1	-	-	TGCAGCGCCCCCATGGGGACTCTCCGGCATTTT	CSAPMGTLRHF
11	TRBJ1-2	TRBV20-1	-	-	TGCAGTGCAAGCGCGGGGGATGGCTACACCTTC	CSASAGDGYTF
14	TRBJ1-4	TRBV7-2	-	few	TGTGCCAGCAGCTTAGGGGGGTCTGTAGGAAAACTGTTTTTT	CASSLGGSVGKLFF
15	TRBJ2-2	TRBV7-9	TRBD2	-	TGTGCCAGCACCCTACTAGCGGGGAACACCGGGGAGCTGTTTTTT	CASTLLAGNTGELFF
16	TRBJ1-2	TRBV6-5	-	few	TGTGCCAGCAGTTTTGACGCAGGGGAGAAGGGGTTCGGCTACACCTTC	CASSFDAGEKGFGYTF
15	TRBJ2-3	TRBV2	TRBD2	-	TGTGCCAGCAGTGCGACGGGGGGGAGCACAGATACGCAGTATTTT	CASSATGGSTDTQYF
15	TRBJ2-2	TRBV5-1	-	-	TGCGCCAGCACCCCCCGTAGTATGAACACCGGGGAGCTGTTTTTT	CASTPRSMNTGELFF
16	TRBJ2-3	TRBV5-1	TRBD2	-	TGCGCCAGCAGCTCAGGACTAGCGAAAAGCACAGATACGCAGTATTTT	CASSSGLAKSTDTQYF
13	TRBJ1-1	TRBV29-1	-	-	TGCAGCGTTGGCAAGGGCGGGAACACTGAAGCTTTCTTT	CSVGKGGNTEAFF